This record looks at one T cell receptor beta chain sequence and its context. Its antigen is currently unknown. This entry is derived from a study of T-cell memory formation after mild COVID-19. General study results and limits: Among contracting clones, CD4+ were mainly CM/EM and CD8+ enriched in EMRA.

TCRdb analysed the 5' RACE reads with MiXCR anew, one entry per CDR3 protein. The data hold roughly 160,000 distinct CDR3 sequences, with over 10% observed a single time. The CDR3 is 16 amino acids. Germline V gene lookup returns CDR1 SGHTA and CDR2 FQGNSA. V was trimmed by 5 bases and J by 0 bases, leaving 14 bases between them. The sequenced sample was PBMCs or a T cell subset sorted from them (not recorded which). The rearrangement joins TRBV7-2 to TRBJ2-1, with D uncertain. This receptor was obtained from a man aged 18 to 29 who had mild COVID-19 (a few samples of this study predate the infection). Cell type and time point are not known. The CDR3 reads CASSQFGESSYNEQFF. The CDR3 DNA reads as TGTGCCAGCAGCCAATTTGGGGAAAGCTCCTACAATGAGCAGTTCTTC.